Each of the 27 T cell receptor beta chains below was sequenced from the same sample in a study of CD8+ T cells in alopecia areata. TCR sequencing used cDNA made by reverse transcription of extracted RNA. The table came from immunoSEQ multiplex PCR; TCRdb's copy has only in-frame clones and leaves some out. The data show about 110,000 clones, approximately 60% seen once. The material sequenced was CD8+ T cells sorted from blood. These receptors all stem from a human donor in good health.

The sample holds a few counts of this clone. The chain joins TRBV2 to TRBJ1-2, with a possible D match to TRBD1 (6 bases). V was shortened by 3 bases and J by 6 bases, with 17 bases between the two germline ends. The CDR3 totals 15 residues. CDR1 SNHLY and CDR2 FYNNEI come from the germline V gene. The CDR3 spells CASSEGPGVADGYTF. In nucleotides, the CDR3 is TGTGCCAGCAGTGAGGGGCCAGGGGTGGCGGATGGCTACACCTTC.

By frequency in the sample, this clone is medium-sized (0.01 to 0.1%). V gene TRBV28 combines with J gene TRBJ2-6; D remains unclear. V was cut by 4 bases and J by 0 bases, with 10 bases left in between. This CDR3 is built from 16 residues. Germline CDR1 and CDR2: MDHEN and SYDVKM. CDR3 DNA: TGTGCCAGCAGTTCGTTACGTGGCTCTGGGGCCAACGTCCTGACTTTC. Its translation is CASSSLRGSGANVLTF.

Comment on this clone: One junction end disagrees with the germline gene, perhaps due to a read error. The chain joins TRBV5-4 to TRBJ2-5; D might be TRBD1 or TRBD2, each matching 5 bases. Germline-derived CDR1 and CDR2 are SGHNT and YYREEE (reference sequence). This CDR3 region has 11 residues. The CDR3 sequence is CASSSQRDEDF. The CDR3 coding sequence is TGTGCCAGCAGCTCACAGAGGGACGAGGACTTC.

The V call is TRBV29-1, the J call TRBJ1-2; D is ambiguous. This CDR3 is built from 8 residues. Germline V gives CDR1 SQVTM, CDR2 ANQGSEA. The CDR3 sequence: CSMDGYTF. DNA of the CDR3: TGCAGTATGGATGGCTACACCTTC.

The V and J genes are TRBV2 and TRBJ2-1, with unresolved D. Between the trimmed V and J ends, which lost 3 bases and 5 bases, there was a span of 20 bases. CDR3 length: 17 residues. Germline V CDR1 and CDR2: SNHLY, FYNNEI. As DNA, the CDR3 is TGTGCCAGCAGTGATGCCGGAGATTGGCGGAACAACAATGAGCAGTTCTTC. It is translated as CASSDAGDWRNNNEQFF.

V usage is TRBV27 and J usage is TRBJ2-7; TRBD1 matches at 9 bases. With V trimmed by 4 bases and J by 4 bases, 2 bases remained unmatched. CDR1 MNHEY and CDR2 SMNVEV come from the germline V gene (reference sequence). The CDR3 has 13 residues. The CDR3 DNA sequence: TGTGCCAGCAGTTCACAGGGGGCGTACGAGCAGTACTTC. Protein: CASSSQGAYEQYF.

The J gene is TRBJ1-6, the V gene TRBV7-9; 10 bases line up with TRBD1. The CDR3 contains 15 residues. Germline CDR1 SEHNR, CDR2 FQNEAQ (reference sequence). V was clipped by 5 bases and J by 6 bases; unmatched bases: 4. The CDR3: CASSLTGGSNSPLHF. Written as DNA, the CDR3 is TGTGCCAGCAGCCTGACAGGGGGCAGTAATTCACCCCTCCACTTT. The whole variable domain, remainder taken from reference TRBV7-9 and TRBJ1-6, is DTGVSQNPRHKITKRGQNVTFRCDPISEHNRLYWYRQTLGQGPEFLTYFQNEAQLEKSRLLSDRFSAERPKGSFSTLEIQRTEQGDSAMYLCASSLTGGSNSPLHFGNGTRLTVT.

This clone has more than one count but fewer than ten. The chain recombines TRBV4-1 with TRBJ2-5, with D possibly being TRBD1 (6 bases). Germline CDR1 and CDR2: MGHRA and YSYEKL. The CDR3 is 15 residues long. V was shortened by 3 bases and J by 7 bases, with 18 bases between the two germline ends. The CDR3 DNA sequence: TGCGCCAGCAGCCAGATCGCTCCTGGGGGCGCGACCCAGTACTTC. Protein: CASSQIAPGGATQYF.

J is TRBJ1-6 and V is TRBV6-5, with D tentatively TRBD1 (5 bases). The length of the CDR3 is 16 residues. Germline CDR1 and CDR2: MNHEY and SVGAGI. V shed 0 bases and J shed 1 base, with 7 bases lying between them. The CDR3 loop is CASSYSQGSYNSPLHF. In DNA form, the CDR3 reads TGTGCCAGCAGTTACTCCCAGGGATCCTATAATTCACCCCTCCACTTT.

This clone was seen a few times. V usage is TRBV29-1 and J usage is TRBJ2-3, with 9 bases identical to TRBD2. Germline lookup yields CDR1 SQVTM and CDR2 ANQGSEA. V trimming: 0 bases; J trimming: 1 base; junction bases outside the gene matches: 2. CDR3 size: 15 residues. This chain's CDR3 is CSVEESSGGTDTQYF. The CDR3 region has the DNA TGCAGCGTTGAAGAATCTAGCGGGGGCACAGATACGCAGTATTTT.

This chain joins TRBV2 and TRBJ2-5, with D perhaps given as TRBD1 or TRBD2 (5 bases each). V lost 6 bases, J lost 5 bases, and 13 bases lay in between. The germline CDR1 and CDR2 sequences are SNHLY and FYNNEI. CDR3 size: 13 residues. CDR3 amino acids: CASRLGETETQYF. CDR3 bases: TGTGCCAGCAGGTTAGGGGAGACGGAGACCCAGTACTTC.

This chain joins TRBV7-9 and TRBJ2-1; D may match TRBD1 or TRBD2 (5 bases each). Trimming shortened V by 8 bases and J by 4 bases, and 15 bases separated the two germline ends. CDR1 SEHNR and CDR2 FQNEAQ come from the germline V gene (reference sequence). The CDR3 consists of 14 residues. This CDR3 reads CASVSGTSYNEQFF. In nucleotides, the CDR3 is TGTGCCAGCGTCTCAGGGACCTCTTACAATGAGCAGTTCTTC.

This clone showed up just a few times. V is TRBV5-4 and J is TRBJ2-2; possibly TRBD1 for D (5 bases). Trimming took off 0 bases at V and 3 bases at J, with 9 bases between the two ends. This CDR3 spans 15 amino acids. The germline gives CDR1 SGHNT, CDR2 YYREEE (reference sequence). The CDR3 reads CASSLGQGDTGELFF. The CDR3 bases are TGTGCCAGCAGCTTGGGCCAGGGTGACACCGGGGAGCTGTTTTTT.

The table lists this clone with a few counts. The chain joins TRBV7-9 to TRBJ2-7; 12 bases align to TRBD1. Trimming removed 0 bases from V and 6 bases from J; junction bases left unmatched: 6. The CDR3 length is 16 residues. The germline V gene has CDR1 SEHNR and CDR2 FQNEAQ (reference sequence). The CDR3 DNA is TGTGCCAGCAGCTTAGCGCTGGGACAGGGGGCGGCCGAGCAGTACTTC. Translated: CASSLALGQGAAEQYF.

V usage is TRBV4-1 and J usage is TRBJ2-7; D is unresolved. There are 13 residues in the CDR3. Germline V CDR1 and CDR2: MGHRA, YSYEKL. With 1 base removed from V and 6 bases from J, the gap between germline ends came to 10 bases. The chain's CDR3 is CASSQVTSSEQYF. CDR3 bases: TGCGCCAGCAGCCAAGTAACGTCTAGCGAGCAGTACTTC.

The gene calls are TRBV27 and TRBJ1-6; maybe TRBD1 (5 bases). The CDR3 extends over 15 amino acids. V lost 6 bases and J 10 bases, leaving 19 bases between the germline ends. Germline V gives CDR1 MNHEY, CDR2 SMNVEV (reference sequence). CDR3 DNA: TGTGCCAGCAGCCTCAGTGGACACCGAAACTCACCCCTCCACTTT. Translated: CASSLSGHRNSPLHF.

V usage is TRBV28 and J usage is TRBJ2-1, with D possibly matching TRBD2 (5 bases). V lost 5 bases, J lost 8 bases, and 13 bases lay in between. The CDR3 is made up of 13 amino acids. The germline CDR1 and CDR2 sequences are MDHEN and SYDVKM. CDR3 in DNA: TGTGCCAGCAGTCCCTTCTCAGCGGATGAGCAGTTCTTC. It codes for CASSPFSADEQFF.

CDR3 sequence: CASSYYWGFLYEQYF. CDR3 bases: TGTGCCAGCAGCTACTACTGGGGCTTCCTCTACGAGCAGTACTTC. The chain recombines TRBV11-2 with TRBJ2-7, with D perhaps TRBD1 (5 bases). This CDR3 comprises 15 residues. Trimming took 4 bases from V and 3 from J, leaving 16 bases between them. Germline CDR1 is SGHAT and CDR2 is FQNNGV.

The chain is built from TRBV4-2 and TRBJ1-6; D uncertain. CDR3 length: 16 amino acids. The germline V gene encodes CDR1 LGHNA and CDR2 YNFKEQ. Deletions cut 4 bases from V and 7 bases from J, with 17 bases between. CDR3 in DNA: TGTGCCAGCAGCCTCGAAAAGGCAGTAGAGAATTCACCCCTCCACTTT. As protein: CASSLEKAVENSPLHF.

The gene calls are TRBV5-1 and TRBJ2-5; TRBD1 matches at 9 bases. Trimming cost V 4 bases and J 4 bases; bases outside gene matches: 2. This CDR3 comprises 13 residues. The V gene's germline CDR1 is SGHRS and CDR2 YFSETQ. CDR3 sequence reads: CASSRDRAETQYF. The CDR3 DNA reads as TGCGCCAGCAGCCGGGACAGGGCAGAGACCCAGTACTTC.

The chain employs TRBV5-6 and TRBJ1-1; D remains ambiguous. Germline CDR1 and CDR2: SGHDT and YYEEEE. CDR3 length equals 12 residues. The ends were cut back, 3 bases at V and 5 bases at J, with 8 bases in the middle. The CDR3 nucleotides are TGTGCCAGCAGCTCAGGAGGGACTGAAGCTTTCTTT. Amino acid sequence: CASSSGGTEAFF.

The chain carries TRBV27 and TRBJ2-4, with D unclear. The V gene lost 2 bases and the J gene lost 4 bases, with 6 bases spanning the gap. Germline lookup yields CDR1 MNHEY and CDR2 SMNVEV (reference sequence). The CDR3 length is 13 residues. The CDR3 sequence: CASSLDGKNIQYF. The CDR3 nucleotides read TGTGCCAGCAGTTTAGACGGAAAAAACATTCAGTACTTC.

This chain links TRBV9 with TRBJ2-5; the match to TRBD1 covers 9 bases. This CDR3 is 16 amino acids long. The ends lost 3 bases at V and 4 bases at J; junction bases unmatched: 10. Germline V gives CDR1 SGDLS, CDR2 YYNGEE. As DNA, the CDR3 is TGTGCCAGCAGCGGAGATAGGACAGGGGAGGGAGAGACCCAGTACTTC. Translating gives CASSGDRTGEGETQYF.

This clone was counted a few times. The chain joins TRBV6-1 to TRBJ2-5; D could derive from TRBD1 or TRBD2 (5 bases each). This CDR3 is 13 amino acids long. Trimming took 10 bases from V and 2 from J, leaving 14 bases between them. Germline CDR1 and CDR2: MNHNS and SASEGT. CDR3 coding DNA: TGTGCCATTTCCAGGGAGAGTCAAGAGACCCAGTACTTC. Its translation is CAISRESQETQYF.

This clone showed up just once. This chain uses TRBV29-1 with TRBJ2-3; TRBD2 matches 10 bases. This CDR3 contains 14 residues. The V gene's germline CDR1 is SQVTM and CDR2 ANQGSEA. The V and J ends lost 1 base and 5 bases, in that order; junction bases with no gene match: 3. CDR3 protein: CSVEGAGGQDTQYF. The CDR3 DNA reads as TGCAGCGTTGAAGGAGCGGGGGGGCAAGATACGCAGTATTTT.

The chain links TRBV5-1 to TRBJ2-1; TRBD2 matches at 12 bases. Per the germline V gene, CDR1 is SGHRS and CDR2 is YFSETQ. This CDR3 has 18 amino acids. J was trimmed by 0 bases and V by 5 bases; bases with no gene match: 9. CDR3 amino acids: CASSSRTSGVSSYNEQFF. The DNA of the CDR3 is TGCGCCAGCAGTTCCCGGACTAGCGGGGTGAGCTCCTACAATGAGCAGTTCTTC.

The chain uses TRBV19 and TRBJ2-7; tentatively, D is TRBD1 or TRBD2 (5 bases each). Germline V gene lookup returns CDR1 LNHDA and CDR2 SQIVND (reference sequence). The CDR3 is made up of 15 amino acids. The germline V and J ends were trimmed by 5 bases and 3 bases, with 17 bases remaining between them. This chain's CDR3 is CASSVARDPIYEQYF. DNA for the CDR3: TGTGCCAGTAGTGTCGCCCGGGACCCTATCTACGAGCAGTACTTC. Together with reference TRBV19 and TRBJ2-7, the CDR3 gives the full variable domain: DGGITQSPKYLFRKEGQNVTLSCEQNLNHDAMYWYRQDPGQGLRLIYYSQIVNDFQKGDIAEGYSVSREKKESFPLTVTSAQKNPTAFYLCASSVARDPIYEQYFGPGTRLTVT.